Shown below are 22 T cell receptor beta chains from a single sample sequenced in a study of blood T cells in healthy people across ages. Together with a sample-barcoded 5' primer, a J-beta primer mix was included in a second PCR lasting about 7 to 12 cycles. TCRdb reanalysed the 5' RACE reads using MiXCR and keeps one entry per CDR3 protein. In the table there are over 300,000 distinct CDR3 sequences, about 55% of which are singletons. The sample taken for sequencing was blood. These receptors all stem from a man between 60 and 75 years old in good health.

To note about this clonotype: The junction differs from germline at one of its ends, possibly a read error. The chain links TRBV2 to TRBJ1-6; weak D call: TRBD1 (5 bases). Germline assignment: CDR1 SNHLY and CDR2 FYNNEI. CDR3 size: 15 residues. Here the CDR3 DNA reads TGTGCCAGCAGGGCCATCCAGGGTGGTCCGTCACCCCTCCTCTTT. This encodes CASRAIQGGPSPLLF.

V is TRBV20-1 and J is TRBJ2-4; D call uncertain. Germline lookup yields CDR1 DFQATT and CDR2 SNEGSKA (reference sequence). The V and J ends lost 1 base and 13 bases respectively, with 26 bases between them. This CDR3 has 16 residues. The CDR3 sequence: CSARGVTSTNSYKQYF. The CDR3 DNA follows: TGCAGTGCTAGAGGGGTCACAAGCACTAACTCCTACAAGCAGTACTTC.

About this clonotype itself: This may be a read error: a much more frequent sequence differs by one nucleotide. The CDR3 loop is CASSQDDRGETEAFF. CDR3 bases: TGTGCCAGCAGCCAAGACGACAGGGGAGAGACTGAAGCTTTCTTT. The chain couples TRBV4-2 to TRBJ1-1, with TRBD1 matching over 8 bases. The CDR3 covers 15 residues. The ends lost 0 bases at V and 5 bases at J; junction bases unmatched: 5. Looked up from germline, CDR1 is LGHNA and CDR2 is YNFKEQ.

This clonotype was counted ten times or more. The rearrangement uses TRBV7-9 and TRBJ2-7, with D perhaps matching TRBD1 (6 bases). This CDR3 is 17 amino acids long. Trimming removed 5 bases at V and 6 bases at J, with 26 bases between. Looked up from germline, CDR1 is SEHNR and CDR2 is FQNEAQ (reference sequence). The CDR3 sequence: CASSPSFRDTARSEQYF. The CDR3 DNA is TGTGCCAGCAGCCCCAGTTTCCGGGACACCGCACGAAGCGAGCAGTACTTC. The full variable domain, its missing parts supplied by reference TRBV7-9 and TRBJ2-7, is DTGVSQNPRHKITKRGQNVTFRCDPISEHNRLYWYRQTLGQGPEFLTYFQNEAQLEKSRLLSDRFSAERPKGSFSTLEIQRTEQGDSAMYLCASSPSFRDTARSEQYFGPGTRLTVT.

This clonotype has just a few counts. CDR3 DNA sequence: TGTGCCAGCAGCTTAGACAGGTCTAATTCACCCCTCCACTTT. Its protein product is CASSLDRSNSPLHF. This chain connects TRBV7-2 to TRBJ1-6; the D gene is possibly TRBD1 (5 bases). Germline CDR1 is SGHTA and CDR2 is FQGNSA. The V end was cut by 1 base, the J end by 6 bases, with 7 bases between. This CDR3 has 14 residues.

The chain links TRBV6-5 to TRBJ1-4, with D possibly being TRBD1 (6 bases). This CDR3 is 18 amino acids long. Looked up from germline, CDR1 is MNHEY and CDR2 is SVGAGI. Trimming cost V 0 bases and J 0 bases, with 14 bases left between them. The CDR3 sequence is CASSYSGGKTTTNEKLFF. Here the CDR3 DNA reads TGTGCCAGCAGTTACTCAGGGGGGAAAACTACAACTAATGAAAAACTGTTTTTT.

The chain uses TRBV20-1 and TRBJ1-3, with no clear D. In germline, CDR1 is DFQATT, CDR2 SNEGSKA (reference sequence). The length of the CDR3 is 13 residues. Trimming cost V 2 bases and J 3 bases, with 8 bases left between them. The CDR3 reads CSARKEIGNTIYF. As DNA, the CDR3 is TGCAGTGCTAGAAAAGAGATTGGAAACACCATATATTTT.

The V call is TRBV12-3 or TRBV12-4, the J call TRBJ2-3; no clear D gene. This CDR3 comprises 13 residues. V lost 5 bases and J lost 13, with 19 bases in between. Here the CDR3 reads CASSRVRADVEYF. The CDR3 DNA is TGTGCCAGCAGTAGAGTGAGAGCAGATGTGGAGTATTTT.

This clonotype has just a few counts. Here the CDR3 DNA reads TGCAGTGCTAGAGATGGGGGAGGGTTGAATGAGCAGTTCTTC. Its protein is CSARDGGGLNEQFF. The chain employs TRBV20-1 and TRBJ2-7; 7 bases map to TRBD2. The J call may be faulty, since TRBJ2-1 better matches the DNA end. The germline CDR1 and CDR2 sequences are DFQATT and SNEGSKA (reference sequence). This CDR3 contains 14 residues.

V gene TRBV7-9 combines with J gene TRBJ2-7; no reliable D call. CDR1 is SEHNR, CDR2 FQNEAQ, per germline (reference sequence). Trimming removed 4 bases at V and 2 bases at J, with 6 bases between. This CDR3 comprises 12 residues. The CDR3 is CASSSLPYEQYF. For the CDR3, the DNA is TGTGCCAGCAGCTCCCTCCCCTACGAGCAGTACTTC.

The chain couples TRBV10-3 to TRBJ2-3; 8 bases fit TRBD2. Germline trimming cut 4 bases from V and 5 bases from J; bases unmatched to any gene: 5. The CDR3 extends over 14 amino acids. In germline, CDR1 is ENHRY, CDR2 SYGVKD. The CDR3 spells CAISGTGGVDTQYF. For the CDR3, the DNA is TGTGCCATCAGTGGTACGGGAGGGGTAGATACGCAGTATTTT.

The chain recombines TRBV29-1 with TRBJ2-1, with D possibly TRBD1 on 6 matching bases. The CDR3 totals 14 residues. The germline CDR1 and CDR2 sequences are SQVTM and ANQGSEA. Trimming took off 6 bases at V and 4 bases at J, with 16 bases between the two ends. CDR3 bases: TGCAGCGTCCTACAGGGAAGCGAATACAATGAGCAGTTCTTC. It is translated as CSVLQGSEYNEQFF.

The chain uses TRBV29-1 and TRBJ1-6, with 9 nucleotides matching TRBD1. Losses at the gene ends were 7 bases for V and 7 bases for J; bases not matched to a gene: 5. Germline V CDR1 and CDR2: SQVTM, ANQGSEA. This CDR3 comprises 13 residues. CDR3 sequence: CSARQGGNSPLHF. In nucleotides, the CDR3 is TGCAGCGCTCGACAGGGGGGGAATTCACCCCTCCACTTT.

The rearrangement joins TRBV14 to TRBJ1-2, with D tentatively TRBD1 (6 bases). The CDR3 is 15 amino acids. V lost 0 bases and J 1 base, leaving 9 bases between the germline ends. Germline assignment: CDR1 SGHDN and CDR2 FVKESK. The CDR3 region is CASSQDQGHNYGYTF. Here the CDR3 DNA reads TGTGCCAGCAGCCAAGATCAGGGACATAACTATGGCTACACCTTC.

This chain uses TRBV6-4 with TRBJ2-3, with TRBD1 as a possible D gene (5 bases). Trimming took off 3 bases at V and 3 bases at J, with 13 bases between the two ends. The germline V gene encodes CDR1 MRHNA and CDR2 SNTAGT. This CDR3 has 15 amino acids. As DNA, the CDR3 is TGTGCCAGCAGTGAGTCGCAGGGTGGGACAGATACGCAGTATTTT. As protein: CASSESQGGTDTQYF.

V and J are TRBV6-2 or TRBV6-3 and TRBJ2-1, with D perhaps matching TRBD1 (5 bases). Trimming took off 5 bases at V and 6 bases at J, with 8 bases between the two ends. This CDR3 has 12 residues. The germline V gene has CDR1 MNHEY and CDR2 SVGEGT. CDR3 sequence reads: CASSMGPNEQFF. In nucleotides, the CDR3 is TGTGCCAGCAGTATGGGGCCCAATGAGCAGTTCTTC.

The chain employs TRBV29-1 and TRBJ2-7; 16 nucleotides line up with TRBD2. The V and J ends lost 7 bases and 5 bases, in that order; junction bases with no gene match: 14. Looked up from germline, CDR1 is SQVTM and CDR2 is ANQGSEA. The CDR3 contains 17 residues. For the CDR3, the DNA is TGCAGCGCCGATTCAACCGGGACTAGCGGGAGGGCCGACGAGCAGTACTTC. It translates to CSADSTGTSGRADEQYF.

The chain joins TRBV20-1 to TRBJ1-1; D is undetermined. CDR1 DFQATT and CDR2 SNEGSKA come from the germline V gene (reference sequence). V dropped 6 bases and J dropped 1 base, with 12 bases sitting between them. The CDR3 runs to 13 residues. CDR3 DNA sequence: TGCAGTGCGGAAGACGAGGGGAACACTGAAGCTTTCTTT. This gives the protein CSAEDEGNTEAFF.

The chain joins TRBV7-9 to TRBJ1-3, with D hard to call. The CDR3 extends over 15 amino acids. The ends were cut back, 5 bases at V and 0 bases at J, with 11 bases in the middle. Germline V gene lookup returns CDR1 SEHNR and CDR2 FQNEAQ (reference sequence). In nucleotides, the CDR3 is TGTGCCAGCAGCCTACAGCAAATCTCTGGAAACACCATATATTTT. Residues: CASSLQQISGNTIYF.

The chain carries TRBV4-3 and TRBJ2-3; D not resolved. The CDR3 is made up of 13 amino acids. The V end was cut by 6 bases, the J end by 4 bases, with 11 bases between. The germline V gene encodes CDR1 LGHNA and CDR2 YSLEER. The CDR3 loop is CASSTGPSDTQYF. The CDR3 region has the DNA TGCGCCAGCAGTACCGGCCCCTCAGATACGCAGTATTTT.

This clonotype has more than one count but fewer than ten. The chain joins TRBV28 to TRBJ2-7; D is unresolved. Between the trimmed V and J ends, which lost 10 bases and 4 bases, there was a span of 20 bases. This CDR3 spans 14 amino acids. Germline lookup yields CDR1 MDHEN and CDR2 SYDVKM. CDR3 bases: TGTGCCACCCTCTATGAATCGCCGGCTTACGAGCAGTACTTC. Protein product: CATLYESPAYEQYF.

This clonotype was counted a few times. V is TRBV20-1 and J is TRBJ2-3, with 7 bases fitting TRBD1. This CDR3 is 14 amino acids long. The germline V gene has CDR1 DFQATT and CDR2 SNEGSKA (reference sequence). J lost 1 base, V lost 2 bases, and 3 bases had no gene match. The CDR3, as DNA: TGCAGTGCTAGAAACAGGGGCGGCACAGATACGCAGTATTTT. Encoded protein: CSARNRGGTDTQYF.